These T cell receptor beta chains were read from a single sample in a study of identical twins. One entry per CDR3 protein, called by TCRdb with MiXCR from the 5' RACE reads. Among about 720,000 distinct CDR3 sequences listed, roughly 8% were seen once. These same data were also listed under a study on yellow fever vaccine responses in identical twins.

The specimen was PBMCs. Receptor source: a woman between 18 and 30 years old in good health. Both conserved end residues are part of each CDR3. The D gene is left open where the match is weak. Clone size appears in some rows only: once, few, many, or a class for an expanded clone.

>TRBV6-2/TRBV6-3|TRBJ2-5|TRBD1|NA
CASLGQGIKETQYF
TGTGCCAGCCTGGGACAGGGTATCAAAGAGACCCAGTACTTC
>TRBV28|TRBJ2-7|TRBD1|NA
CASSLWSRGYYEQYF
TGTGCCAGCAGTTTATGGAGCAGGGGGTACTACGAGCAGTACTTC
>TRBV5-4|TRBJ2-6|NA|few
CASSLDAGGLHSGANVLTF
TGTGCCAGCAGCTTGGACGCTGGAGGGCTGCACTCTGGGGCCAACGTCCTGACTTTC
>TRBV21-1|TRBJ2-7|NA|few
CASSNRGQVHEQYF
TGTGCCAGCAGCAATCGCGGACAGGTCCACGAGCAGTACTTC
>TRBV3-1|TRBJ2-7|TRBD2|NA
CACSQEMPSGSPHPYEQYF
TGTGCCTGCAGCCAGGAAATGCCTAGCGGGAGCCCACACCCCTACGAGCAGTACTTC
>TRBV6-5|TRBJ2-7|NA|NA
CASRNEQYF
TGTGCCAGTAGGAACGAGCAGTACTTC
>TRBV6-2/TRBV6-3|TRBJ2-1|TRBD2|few
CASSYGTIYNEQFF
TGTGCCAGCAGTTACGGGACTATCTACAATGAGCAGTTCTTC
>TRBV6-1|TRBJ2-3|NA|few
CASSGRGGRRVTDTQYF
TGTGCCAGCAGTGGACGTGGGGGGCGCCGGGTCACAGATACGCAGTATTTT
>TRBV20-1|TRBJ1-4|NA|few
CSATEGLNEKLFF
TGCAGTGCTACGGAGGGATTAAATGAAAAACTGTTTTTT
>TRBV7-2|TRBJ2-3|NA|few
CASSLDGFTDTQYF
TGTGCCAGCAGCTTAGATGGCTTCACAGATACGCAGTATTTT
>TRBV4-1|TRBJ1-5|TRBD1|few
CASSQDRTGQSNQPQHF
TGCGCCAGCAGCCAAGACAGGACAGGTCAGAGCAATCAGCCCCAGCATTTT
>TRBV27|TRBJ2-1|NA|NA
CASSLLAYNEQFF
TGTGCCAGCAGTCTACTAGCCTACAATGAGCAGTTCTTC
>TRBV7-2|TRBJ1-1|TRBD1|many
CASSGGTGQNTEAFF
TGTGCCAGCAGCGGAGGGACAGGCCAGAACACTGAAGCTTTCTTT
>TRBV12-3/TRBV12-4|TRBJ1-5|NA|many
CASSLGAVHQPQHF
TGTGCCAGCAGTTTGGGGGCTGTCCATCAGCCCCAGCATTTT